The next 21 T cell receptor beta chains were all read from a single sample in a study of cytotoxic CD8 clonotypes in ibrutinib-treated CLL. The data were produced by immunoSEQ multiplex PCR, yet TCRdb's version contains in-frame clones alone and is incomplete. The sample has about 36,000 clones, 71% seen once. Sequences were derived from PBMCs, sampled at disease progression, from a patient treated with ibrutinib. The receptors derive from a human donor with chronic lymphocytic leukemia.

This clone was observed once. This rearrangement joins TRBV7-8 to TRBJ2-1; D not resolved. The V gene lost 5 bases and the J gene lost 2 bases, with 1 base spanning the gap. CDR3 length: 11 residues. The V gene's germline CDR1 is SGHVS and CDR2 FQNEAQ. Here the CDR3 reads CASSAYNEQFF. The CDR3 coding sequence is TGTGCCAGCAGCGCCTACAATGAGCAGTTCTTC.

This sequence joins TRBV9 and TRBJ2-3; TRBD2 agrees at 9 bases. CDR1 and CDR2 from the germline V gene are SGDLS and YYNGEE. V trimming: 0 bases; J trimming: 7 bases; junction bases outside the gene matches: 3. The CDR3 runs to 14 residues. The CDR3 sequence is CASSVASGGHTQYF. The DNA of the CDR3 is TGTGCCAGCAGCGTAGCCAGCGGGGGGCATACGCAGTATTTT.

The gene calls are TRBV6-4 and TRBJ2-3, with 7 bases aligning to TRBD2. CDR3 length: 14 residues. V was pared by 1 base and J by 4 bases, with 2 bases of the junction left unmatched. Germline CDR1 is MRHNA and CDR2 is SNTAGT. The DNA of the CDR3 is TGTGCCAGCAGTGACTATGGGGGGGCAGATACGCAGTATTTT. Translated, it gives CASSDYGGADTQYF.

V usage is TRBV28 and J usage is TRBJ1-4; no reliable D call. This CDR3 has 11 amino acids. V shed 3 bases and J shed 7 bases, with 3 bases lying between them. Germline-derived CDR1 and CDR2 are MDHEN and SYDVKM. In nucleotides, the CDR3 is TGTGCCAGCAGTTTTCTTGAAAAACTGTTTTTT. This gives the protein CASSFLEKLFF.

This rearrangement joins TRBV2 to TRBJ2-5; D may be TRBD1 or TRBD2 (5 bases each). Trimming removed 6 bases at V and 2 bases at J, with 13 bases between. The CDR3 is made up of 14 amino acids. The germline gives CDR1 SNHLY, CDR2 FYNNEI. CDR3 residues: CASSPGRLQETQYF. CDR3 in DNA: TGTGCCAGCAGCCCGGGACGGCTACAAGAGACCCAGTACTTC.

The J gene is TRBJ2-1, the V gene TRBV21-1; whether TRBD2, the table's D call, matches the DNA was not checked. TRBV21-1 represents a pseudogene. The CDR3 is 18 residues long. The CDR3 DNA is TGTGCCAGCAGCAAACAAGGACGGAGTGGAGGGGATTACAATGAGCAGTTCTTC. Amino acid sequence: CASSKQGRSGGDYNEQFF.

The J gene is TRBJ2-7, the V gene TRBV5-1; D remains unclear. Germline V gene lookup returns CDR1 SGHRS and CDR2 YFSETQ. The CDR3 covers 14 residues. V was trimmed by 0 bases and J by 0 bases, leaving 7 bases between them. CDR3 in DNA: TGCGCCAGCAGCTTGGCGGGTGTCTCCTACGAGCAGTACTTC. As protein: CASSLAGVSYEQYF.

The rearrangement joins TRBV5-1 to TRBJ2-5, with D possibly TRBD1 on 5 matching bases. The CDR3 has 15 amino acids. V was pared by 0 bases and J by 0 bases, with 9 bases between. Germline V lookup: CDR1 SGHRS, CDR2 YFSETQ. DNA of the CDR3: TGCGCCAGCAGCTTGGGACAGATCAACCAAGAGACCCAGTACTTC. Amino acids: CASSLGQINQETQYF.

The V and J genes are TRBV5-8 and TRBJ2-7, with 10 bases that match TRBD1. The CDR3 is 19 amino acids. Germline-derived CDR1 and CDR2 are SGHTS and YDEGEE. The ends lost 2 bases at V and 4 bases at J; junction bases unmatched: 18. CDR3 protein: CASSFPGQGFPPPFYEQYF. The CDR3 bases are TGTGCCAGCAGCTTTCCGGGACAGGGGTTCCCACCCCCTTTTTACGAGCAGTACTTC.

J is TRBJ1-1 and V is TRBV5-6; D gene ambiguous. Germline V lookup: CDR1 SGHDT, CDR2 YYEEEE. This CDR3 spans 16 amino acids. The V end was cut by 4 bases, the J end by 3 bases, with 19 bases between. The CDR3 coding sequence is TGTGCCAGCAGCACGAAGGGTGGAGTGGCGGACACTGAAGCTTTCTTT. Amino acids: CASSTKGGVADTEAFF.

This sequence joins TRBV6-1 and TRBJ2-7; TRBD1 might be the D (6 bases). The germline V gene has CDR1 MNHNS and CDR2 SASEGT. V gave up 3 bases and J gave up 3 bases, with 15 bases separating them. The CDR3 consists of 15 residues. CDR3 bases: TGTGCCAGCAGTGATTTTTCCAGGGGCGGCTACGAGCAGTACTTC. Residues: CASSDFSRGGYEQYF.

The rearrangement uses TRBV5-5 and TRBJ1-5; D remains ambiguous. Trimming left V 0 bases short and J 6 bases short, with 10 bases between. Germline V lookup: CDR1 SGHKS, CDR2 YYEKEE (reference sequence). This CDR3 spans 14 amino acids. CDR3 coding DNA: TGTGCCAGCAGCTTGGCGGGAGGAAGTCAGCCCCAGCATTTT. Encoded protein: CASSLAGGSQPQHF. Full variable domain (missing parts from reference TRBV5-5 and TRBJ1-5): DAGVTQSPTHLIKTRGQQVTLRCSPISGHKSVSWYQQVLGQGPQFIFQYYEKEERGRGNFPDRFSARQFPNYSSELNVNALLLGDSALYLCASSLAGGSQPQHFGDGTRLSIL.

This clone was seen once. V usage is TRBV6-5 and J usage is TRBJ2-2, with D hard to call. From germline, CDR1 is MNHEY and CDR2 SVGAGI. This CDR3 region has 14 residues. The ends were cut back, 6 bases at V and 0 bases at J, with 8 bases in the middle. CDR3 nucleotides: TGTGCCAGCAGATCAAGATCGAACACCGGGGAGCTGTTTTTT. Its translation is CASRSRSNTGELFF.

V is TRBV7-9 and J is TRBJ2-7; the D gene is possibly TRBD2 (5 bases). V gave up 5 bases and J gave up 4 bases, with 9 bases separating them. Germline CDR1 reads SEHNR; CDR2 reads FQNEAQ (reference sequence). CDR3 length equals 12 residues. The CDR3 spells CASSPGYYEQYF. CDR3 coding DNA: TGTGCCAGCAGCCCGGGGTATTACGAGCAGTACTTC.

V and J are TRBV7-9 and TRBJ2-7, with 9 nucleotides matching TRBD1. Per germline, CDR1 SEHNR and CDR2 FQNEAQ (reference sequence). The CDR3 is made up of 15 amino acids. The J segment lost 4 bases and the V segment lost 4 bases, leaving 8 bases of the junction unmatched. CDR3 sequence: CASSSGTGKGYEQYF. DNA for the CDR3: TGTGCCAGCAGCTCAGGGACAGGGAAGGGGTACGAGCAGTACTTC.

The chain carries TRBV2 and TRBJ1-1, with 9 bases aligning to TRBD1. CDR3 length equals 14 residues. V was pared by 6 bases and J by 7 bases, with 9 bases of the junction left unmatched. In germline, CDR1 is SNHLY, CDR2 FYNNEI. The CDR3 is CASRIEQGASEAFF. For the CDR3, the DNA is TGTGCCAGCAGAATCGAACAGGGGGCTAGTGAAGCTTTCTTT.

The chain links TRBV5-1 to TRBJ2-7, with 10 bases identical to TRBD1. The V segment lost 0 bases and the J segment 6 bases; nucleotides outside the gene matches: 3. The CDR3 sequence is 14 residues long. Germline CDR1 SGHRS, CDR2 YFSETQ. CDR3 bases: TGCGCCAGCAGCTTGGCCGGGACAGGGGCCGAGCAGTACTTC. Translated: CASSLAGTGAEQYF.

The chain uses TRBV13 and TRBJ1-1; D remains unclear. Deletions cut 3 bases from V and 5 bases from J, with 4 bases between. The CDR3 totals 11 residues. Germline CDR1 and CDR2: PRHDT and FYEKMQ (reference sequence). The CDR3 protein is CASSFLTEAFF. As DNA, the CDR3 is TGTGCCAGCAGCTTTCTGACTGAAGCTTTCTTT.

This clone was found once. The chain recombines TRBV7-9 with TRBJ1-2, with a weak D call TRBD1 (5 bases). Germline CDR1 reads SEHNR; CDR2 reads FQNEAQ (reference sequence). V was shortened by 5 bases and J by 5 bases, with 12 bases between the two germline ends. This CDR3 is 13 amino acids long. CDR3 sequence (DNA): TGTGCCAGCAGCCCCGGGACCGGTTATGGCTACACCTTC. Translated: CASSPGTGYGYTF.

The genes are TRBV11-1 and TRBJ2-3, with TRBD2 matching 14 bases. V shed 5 bases and J 4 bases; nucleotides not matched to a gene: 5. The length of the CDR3 is 16 residues. The V gene's germline CDR1 is SGHAT and CDR2 FQDESV (reference sequence). The CDR3 region is CASSPGTSGSADTQYF. The CDR3 nucleotides are TGTGCCAGCAGCCCAGGGACTAGCGGGAGTGCAGATACGCAGTATTTT.

V and J are TRBV23-1 and TRBJ2-7; D gene ambiguous. TRBV23-1 is labeled an ORF, and its function is uncertain. The CDR3 runs 15 residues. V was trimmed by 7 bases and J by 5 bases, leaving 21 bases between them. In nucleotides, the CDR3 is TGCGCCAGCAATACGACCTTAAGGGTGGTAGACGAGCAGTACTTC. Its translation: CASNTTLRVVDEQYF.